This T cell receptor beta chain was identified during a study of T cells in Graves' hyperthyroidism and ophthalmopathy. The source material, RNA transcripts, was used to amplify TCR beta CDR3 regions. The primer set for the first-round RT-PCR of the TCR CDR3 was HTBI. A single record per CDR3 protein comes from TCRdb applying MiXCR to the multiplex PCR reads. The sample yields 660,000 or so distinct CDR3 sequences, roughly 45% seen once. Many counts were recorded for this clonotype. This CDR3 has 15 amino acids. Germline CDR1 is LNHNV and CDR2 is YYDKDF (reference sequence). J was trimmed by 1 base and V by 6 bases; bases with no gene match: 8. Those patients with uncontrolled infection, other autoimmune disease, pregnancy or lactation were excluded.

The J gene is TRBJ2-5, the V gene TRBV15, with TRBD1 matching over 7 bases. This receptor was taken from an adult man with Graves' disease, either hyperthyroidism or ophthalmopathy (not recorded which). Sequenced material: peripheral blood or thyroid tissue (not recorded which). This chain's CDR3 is CATSGIGTAQETQYF. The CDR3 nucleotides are TGTGCCACCAGTGGTATCGGGACAGCCCAAGAGACCCAGTACTTC.